Listed below are T cell receptor beta chains from one sample, sequenced in a study of graft-versus-host responses after intestinal transplantation. Data came from immunoSEQ multiplex PCR; TCRdb stores just in-frame clones and leaves some out. The data show under 100,000 clones, 90% seen once. Here the sequenced sample was PBMCs, taken approximately 420 days after intestinal transplant. These receptors all come from a human patient who received an intestinal transplant, so some T cells may come from the graft donor. The CDR3 runs from the conserved cysteine through the conserved F or W. Each record gives: J gene, clone size, V gene, D gene, CDR3 DNA, CDR3 protein. D genes are given only for firm matches. The size field is filled for only some rows; it gives once, few, many or a size class.

TRBJ2-1	NA	TRBV9	TRBD2	TGTGCCAGCAGCGTAGCGTCTAGCGGACACAATGAGCAGTTCTTC	CASSVASSGHNEQFF
TRBJ2-5	NA	TRBV5-1	NA	TGCGCCAGCAGCTCAGGGGCGACCCAGTACTTC	CASSSGATQYF
TRBJ2-1	once	TRBV7-6	TRBD2	TGTGCCAGCAGCGTCGGACTAGCGAGAAATGAGCAGTTCTTC	CASSVGLARNEQFF
TRBJ2-7	NA	TRBV27	NA	TGTGCCAGCGGACCCCGGGACACCAGCTCCTACGAGCAGTACTTC	CASGPRDTSSYEQYF
TRBJ2-7	NA	TRBV13	TRBD1	TGTGCCAGCACGAGAGAAGGACAGGGGATGAACGAGCAGTACTTC	CASTREGQGMNEQYF
TRBJ2-1	NA	TRBV19	TRBD2	TGTGCCAGTACTCCGAGTCGGGGGGATGAGCAGTTCTTC	CASTPSRGDEQFF
TRBJ2-5	NA	TRBV5-1	TRBD1	TGCGCCAGCAGCCCGGGACAGCAAGAGACCCAGTACTTC	CASSPGQQETQYF
TRBJ1-1	NA	TRBV28	NA	TGTGCCACCCACAGGGCCACTGAAGCTTTCTTT	CATHRATEAFF
TRBJ2-7	NA	TRBV6-1	NA	TGTGCCGGCGGATCCTACGAGCAGTACTTC	CAGGSYEQYF
TRBJ2-7	NA	TRBV5-6	NA	TGTGCCAGCTCACAGGGTTCGTACGAGCAGTACTTC	CASSQGSYEQYF
TRBJ2-2	NA	TRBV29-1	TRBD1	TGCAGCGTAGCCCCGGGACAGCGGACCGGGGAGCTGTTTTTT	CSVAPGQRTGELFF
TRBJ1-1	NA	TRBV5-4	TRBD1	TGTGCCAGCAGCTTCGACAGGGGGAACACTGAAGCTTTCTTT	CASSFDRGNTEAFF
TRBJ2-7	NA	TRBV12-5	TRBD1	TGTGCTAGTGGACAGGGGCGACCTGGCGAGCAGTACTTC	CASGQGRPGEQYF
TRBJ1-1	NA	TRBV19	NA	TGTGCCAGTAGACCAGGTCCGGGACCTGCTGAAGCTTTCTTT	CASRPGPGPAEAFF
TRBJ1-1	NA	TRBV29-1	NA	TGCAGCGTTGAAGGCAGGGATACTGAAGCTTTCTTT	CSVEGRDTEAFF
TRBJ2-2	NA	TRBV6-5	NA	TGTGCCAGCAGTTACGGAGGAAGAAGTACCGGGGAGCTGTTTTTT	CASSYGGRSTGELFF
TRBJ1-4	NA	TRBV11-2	NA	TGTGCCAGCAGCTTGGGGACAACTAATGAAAAACTGTTTTTT	CASSLGTTNEKLFF